A single count supports the clone carrying this T cell receptor beta chain. Its matching antigen is unknown. The data were obtained in a study of T cell repertoires and HLA-DP antigens. Study-wide results and limits: Total CD4+ responders were stimulated by HeLa antigen-presenting cells.

The repertoire was sequenced with immunoSEQ multiplex PCR; TCRdb's copy has only in-frame clones and lacks some. The sample yields about 73,000 clones, around four fifths seen once. J lost 3 bases, V lost 4 bases, and 5 bases had no gene match. This CDR3 spans 15 amino acids. The germline CDR1 and CDR2 sequences are SGHNT and YYREEE (reference sequence). The source of this sequence is a man aged 55 to 70 in good health and CMV-seronegative. The chain links TRBV5-4 to TRBJ2-3, with 10 positions matching TRBD1. The sample was CD4+ T cells from PBMCs. The CDR3 reads CASSLPGQGTDTQYF. The CDR3 region has the DNA TGTGCCAGCAGCCTTCCGGGACAGGGGACAGATACGCAGTATTTT.